The T cell receptor beta chain described here comes from a study of T cells in Graves' hyperthyroidism and ophthalmopathy. There were TCR beta CDR3 regions amplified from RNA transcripts. HTBI primers were the set used in a first-round RT-PCR of the TCR CDR3. MiXCR was run by TCRdb on the multiplex PCR reads, yielding one entry per CDR3 protein. The data show about 420,000 distinct CDR3 sequences, with approximately 14% seen just once and 4% to 6.5% held by the top ten. An absence of ophthalmopathy progression within 18 months meant stable Graves' hyperthyroidism. Any patient presenting with uncontrolled infection, other autoimmune disease, pregnancy or lactation was left out. Many counts were recorded for this clonotype. Sequences were obtained from blood. The receptor's source is a woman younger than 30 with Graves' hyperthyroidism.

The CDR3 sequence: CASRRDSGTPMNTEAFF. The DNA of the CDR3 is TGTGCCAGCAGGAGAGACTCAGGGACTCCTATGAACACTGAAGCTTTCTTT. V is TRBV28 and J is TRBJ1-1, with D perhaps matching TRBD1 (5 bases). Trimming took 6 bases from V and 0 from J, leaving 20 bases between them. The CDR3 has 17 residues. The germline V gene encodes CDR1 MDHEN and CDR2 SYDVKM.